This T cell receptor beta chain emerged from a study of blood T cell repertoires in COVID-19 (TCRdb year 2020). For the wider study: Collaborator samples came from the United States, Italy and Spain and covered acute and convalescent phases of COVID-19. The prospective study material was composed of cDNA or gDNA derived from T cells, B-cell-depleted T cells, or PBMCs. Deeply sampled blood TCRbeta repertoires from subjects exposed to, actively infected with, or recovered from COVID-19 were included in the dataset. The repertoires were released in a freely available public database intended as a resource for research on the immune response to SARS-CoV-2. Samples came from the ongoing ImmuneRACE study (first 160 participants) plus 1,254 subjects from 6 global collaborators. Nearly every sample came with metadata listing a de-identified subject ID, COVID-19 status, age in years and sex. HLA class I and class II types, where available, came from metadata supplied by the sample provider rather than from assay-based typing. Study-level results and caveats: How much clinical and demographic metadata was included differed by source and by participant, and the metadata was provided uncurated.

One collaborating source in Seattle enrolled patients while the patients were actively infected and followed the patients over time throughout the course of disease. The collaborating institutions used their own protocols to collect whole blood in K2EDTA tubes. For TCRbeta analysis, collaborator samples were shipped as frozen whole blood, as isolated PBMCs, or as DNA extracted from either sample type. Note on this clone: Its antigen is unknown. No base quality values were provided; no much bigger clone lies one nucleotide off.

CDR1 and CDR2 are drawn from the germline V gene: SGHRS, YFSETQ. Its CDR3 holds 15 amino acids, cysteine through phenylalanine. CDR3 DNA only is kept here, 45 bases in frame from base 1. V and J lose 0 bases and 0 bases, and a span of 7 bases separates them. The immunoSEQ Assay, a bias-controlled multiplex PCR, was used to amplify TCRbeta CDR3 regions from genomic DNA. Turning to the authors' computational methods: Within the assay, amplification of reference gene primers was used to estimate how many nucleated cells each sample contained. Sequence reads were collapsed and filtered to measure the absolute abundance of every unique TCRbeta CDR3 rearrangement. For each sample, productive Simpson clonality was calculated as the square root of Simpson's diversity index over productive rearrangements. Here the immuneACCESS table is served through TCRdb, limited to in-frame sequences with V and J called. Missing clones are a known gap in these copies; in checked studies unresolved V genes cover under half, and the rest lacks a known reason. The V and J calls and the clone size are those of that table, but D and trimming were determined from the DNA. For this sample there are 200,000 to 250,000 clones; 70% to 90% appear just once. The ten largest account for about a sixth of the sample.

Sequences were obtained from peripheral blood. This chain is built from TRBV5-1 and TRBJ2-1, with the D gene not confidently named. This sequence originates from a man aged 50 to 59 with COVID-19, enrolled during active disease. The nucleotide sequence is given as TGCGCCAGCAGCTTGGGAGAGATCTCCTACAATGAGCAGTTCTTC. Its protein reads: CASSLGEISYNEQFF.